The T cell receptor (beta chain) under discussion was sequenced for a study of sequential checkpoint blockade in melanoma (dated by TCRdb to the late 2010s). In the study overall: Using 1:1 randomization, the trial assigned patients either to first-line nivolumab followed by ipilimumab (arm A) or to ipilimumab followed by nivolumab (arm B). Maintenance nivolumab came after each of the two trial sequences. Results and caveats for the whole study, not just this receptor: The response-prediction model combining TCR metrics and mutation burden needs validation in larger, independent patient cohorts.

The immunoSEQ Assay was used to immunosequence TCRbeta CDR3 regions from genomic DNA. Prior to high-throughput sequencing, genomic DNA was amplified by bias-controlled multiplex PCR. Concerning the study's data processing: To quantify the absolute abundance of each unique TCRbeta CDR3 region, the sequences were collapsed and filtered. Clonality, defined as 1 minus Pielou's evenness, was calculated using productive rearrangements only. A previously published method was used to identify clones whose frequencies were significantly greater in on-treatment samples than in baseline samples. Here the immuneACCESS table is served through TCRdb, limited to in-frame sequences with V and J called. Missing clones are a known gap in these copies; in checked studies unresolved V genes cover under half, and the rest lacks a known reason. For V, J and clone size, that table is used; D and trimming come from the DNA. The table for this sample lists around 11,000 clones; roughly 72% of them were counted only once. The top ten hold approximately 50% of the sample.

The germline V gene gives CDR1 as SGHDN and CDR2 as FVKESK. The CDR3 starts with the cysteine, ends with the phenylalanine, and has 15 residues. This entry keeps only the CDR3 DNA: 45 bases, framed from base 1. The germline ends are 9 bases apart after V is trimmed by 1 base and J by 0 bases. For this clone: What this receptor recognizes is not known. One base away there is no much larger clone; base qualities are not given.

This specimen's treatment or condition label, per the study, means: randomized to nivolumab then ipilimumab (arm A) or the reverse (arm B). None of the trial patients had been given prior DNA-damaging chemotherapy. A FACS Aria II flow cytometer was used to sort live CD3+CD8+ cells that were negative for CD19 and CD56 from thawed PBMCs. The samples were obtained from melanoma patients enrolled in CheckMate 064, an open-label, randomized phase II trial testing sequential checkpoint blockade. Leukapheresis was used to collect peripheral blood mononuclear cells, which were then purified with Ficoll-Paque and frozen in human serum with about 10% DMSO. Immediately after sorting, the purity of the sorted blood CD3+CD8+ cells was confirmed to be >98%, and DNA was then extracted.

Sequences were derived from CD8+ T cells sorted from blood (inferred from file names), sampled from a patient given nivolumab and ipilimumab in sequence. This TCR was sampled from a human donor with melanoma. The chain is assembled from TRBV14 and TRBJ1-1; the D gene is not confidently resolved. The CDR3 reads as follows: CASSQAQDLNTEAFF. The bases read TGTGCCAGCAGCCAAGCTCAGGATTTGAACACTGAAGCTTTCTTT.